Here is one T cell receptor (beta chain) with its context. The assay was immunoSEQ multiplex PCR, and TCRdb's table has in-frame clones only and misses some. The top ten clones hold under 7.5% of a sample with tens of thousands of clones, 70% to 85% of them seen once. Germline values: CDR1 MGHRA, CDR2 YSYEKL. Trimming stripped 1 base from V and 0 bases from J, with 12 bases between. The CDR3 extends over 16 amino acids. The data are from a study of OX40 agonist ivuxolimab in advanced cancers. Study overall: While on treatment, patients had intravenous ivuxolimab at 0.01 to 10 mg/kg every 2 weeks.

V usage is TRBV4-1 and J usage is TRBJ1-1, with D hard to call. The source of this sequence is an adult with an advanced solid tumor such as melanoma, head and neck, liver or kidney cancer. The sample in question was CD4+ or CD8+ T cells sorted from blood, obtained in a trial of the OX40 agonist ivuxolimab. This CDR3 is CASSQGRVGMNTEAFF. The CDR3 DNA sequence: TGCGCCAGCAGCCAAGGACGGGTGGGCATGAACACTGAAGCTTTCTTT.